The entry below gives a single TCR beta chain sequence along with its context. This clone was counted only a few times. Its antigen is still unknown. Per-base quality was not reported, and no clone a single base away is much larger than it. This specimen belongs to a study of cytomegalovirus exposure and HLA in healthy donors (dated by TCRdb to 2016 to 2017). Regarding the complete study: An earlier analysis of about 560 of the donors reported 250 to 300 Gb of sequence data and roughly 120 million unique TCR beta sequences obtained from 180 million or so T cells. About 320 gigabases of sequencing data and 70 million to 85 million unique TCR sequences were included in an early release covering several hundred HLA-typed donors. Of the roughly 400 genotyped donors, more than 75% were placed in the genetic ancestry cluster associated with self-reported Caucasian donors. The aim of the study was to test whether cataloging public T cell receptors could identify signatures of past pathogen exposure. Using immunosequencing, the study profiled T cell repertoires from fewer than 850 subjects and related those repertoires to cytomegalovirus serostatus. Along with the roughly 700-subject first cohort, a separate validation cohort of roughly 110 different subjects was used. The study combined high-throughput TCR immunosequencing, statistical association of individual TCRs with disease status, and machine learning to predict cytomegalovirus infection status. A later analysis re-analyzed previously published TCR beta repertoires from roughly 630 donors and added high-resolution HLA genotyping to study TCR occurrence patterns. Rather than using new phenotypic data, the later analysis identified candidate immune exposures from TCR beta sequences and from how often those sequences occurred across donors. An earlier analysis of around 580 of the donors used high-throughput TCR beta sequencing to judge whether each TCR beta V gene segment behaved as functional or pseudogenic. Alongside the repertoire data, information on donor age, sex, ethnicity and CMV serostatus was compiled. Genome-wide SNP genotypes for about three fifths of the roughly 670 donors were used in a later genetic analysis, which treated that subset as a discovery cohort. Every discovery cohort repertoire had been produced on one sequencing platform. Class I and class II HLA loci were covered by the typing at four-digit resolution. The number of typed donors differed by locus: 629-630 for A, B, C, DRB1 and DQB1; about 520 for DQA1; some 610 for DPA1; and roughly 490 for DPB1. Because of strong linkage in the cohort, roughly five DR-DQ haplotypes were treated as single units for association and clustering. On average, over 200,000 unique TCR beta nucleotide sequences were sequenced per donor among several hundred genotyped donors of the cohort, with about 19% of those sequences being non-productive. On the study overall, not on this receptor specifically: Compared with the roughly 700-donor mean, donors in an Asian-associated ancestry cluster had fewer N-insertions in productive TCRs, according to a later genetic analysis. A cluster of highly shared sequence variants was judged likely to represent a technical artifact of the sequencing pipeline. The authors suggested that the approach could potentially be generalized to other disease states and immunological phenotypes. Most CMV-associated TCR beta chains appeared to be HLA-restricted in a later analysis, and the HLA associations seemed to be driven largely by CMV exposure. The cohort was sequenced for TCR beta chains only, and without alpha or paired-chain data the features that could be detected were limited. Across donors, most TCR sequences were observed very rarely, whereas some public TCRs were present in many individuals. Because counts were too low, fewer than 20 rarely observed V segments, including chromosome 9 orphons, were excluded from the earlier analysis of 587 of the donors. The study listed 164 TCR beta chains as associated with cytomegalovirus. A few of the identified cytomegalovirus-associated TCR beta chains were confirmed in vitro to be specific for cytomegalovirus antigens. V-gene and J-gene trimming of TCR beta chains was associated with a missense DCLRE1C variant in a later genetic analysis, and the association was replicated in an independent cohort. In a later analysis, the rate of TCR association differed among HLA loci, with DRB1 alleles having the most associated TCRs and HLA-C alleles having the fewest. In a later analysis, HLA-associated TCR beta chains were found to be more clonally expanded and to have lower generation probabilities than equally common non-associated chains. Specific HLA alleles were associated with 15,000 to 20,000 TCR beta sequences at a false discovery rate of 0.05 in a later analysis. The classifier was reported to diagnose cytomegalovirus status with high specificity and sensitivity in both the original cohort and the validation cohort. In an earlier analysis of under 600 of the donors, most TCR beta V segments were observed in productive rearrangements about 90% or about 30% of the time, broadly matching IMGT annotations. Immune exposure information for the cohort was limited to CMV serostatus. Sequencing depth was assumed to be roughly uniform across donors in the presence/absence analyses, though that assumption may not hold. Because some donors lacked HLA typing at each locus, the association tests relied only on the typed subset. Assigning TCR associations to individual alleles was difficult when HLA alleles, especially DR and DQ, strongly co-occurred. Because the 87-base-pair reads could not distinguish some IMGT-functional V segments, including TRBV6-2 and TRBV6-3, those segments were excluded. A further reported finding was that TCR beta sequences accurately predicted the HLA-A and HLA-B alleles for most subjects in the first cohort. Linkage disequilibrium might explain the correlated functional status among segregating V segments, but an unknown experimental factor could not be excluded. According to a later analysis, parvovirus B19, influenza, CMV and Epstein-Barr virus appeared linked to several top co-occurrence clusters.

The cohort comprised more than 550 healthy bone marrow donors. All cohort members were sampled while nominally healthy, although unrecorded immune exposures were likely present. The donor was CMV seropositive and was included in the group of almost 300 seropositive cohort members. A peripheral blood sample was provided by each donor, and peripheral blood mononuclear cells were used for TCR beta sequencing. The Qiagen DNeasy Blood Extraction Kit was used to extract genomic DNA from the blood cell samples. V is clipped by 7 bases and J by 4 bases, and the sequence between their germline boundaries is 13 bases long. The germline V gene provides CDR1 MNHEY and CDR2 SVGAGI. Inclusive of the bounding cysteine and phenylalanine, the CDR3 is 13 residues long. Only the CDR3 DNA is retained, 39 bases long and in frame from the first base. Libraries were prepared through the immunoSEQ multiplex PCR assay. A mixture of 60 forward primers for TCR Vbeta segments and 13 reverse primers for TCR Jbeta segments was used in the multiplex PCR. The CDR3 region of rearranged TCR beta genes was amplified from genomic DNA by a multiplex PCR assay. The Illumina HiSeq System was used to sequence the amplified TCR beta libraries as 87-base-pair reads. The source study handled its data this way. Across the 670 or so repertoires, a later analysis counted some 80 million unique TCR beta chains, approximately 10 million of which were shared by at least two donors. Raw reads were error-corrected and collapsed into unique sequences with a nearest-neighbor algorithm that merged closely related sequences to remove PCR and sequencing errors. Alignment of CDR3 sequences to IMGT reference sequences was used to assign V, D and J gene segments. For a sequence to be retained, at least a six-nucleotide match to both a V gene segment and a J gene segment was required. Rearrangements were classified as productive when the CDR3 lacked stop codons and remained in frame with V and J, and all other rearrangements were classified as non-productive. Following IMGT convention, CDR3 was defined as the stretch from the second conserved V-encoded cysteine to the conserved J-encoded phenylalanine. The earlier analysis of approximately 590 of the donors excluded any sequence lacking an unambiguous match to a single V gene segment. In an earlier analysis of approximately 590 of the donors, V segments were called functional above 56.7% productive rearrangements and were called segregating when the between-donor standard deviation exceeded 5%. A statistical classification framework was built to diagnose cytomegalovirus status from the catalog of TCR beta chain sequences. In a later analysis, TCR nucleotide sequences were compared against IMGT/GENE-DB human TR gene sequences so that V and J genes could be assigned. Using the TCRdist pipeline, a later analysis assigned CDR3 sequences along with most-parsimonious VDJ recombination scenarios. In a later analysis, each TCR beta chain was defined by its CDR3 amino acid sequence together with its V-gene family, and reads lacking a unique V-gene family were excluded. A later analysis removed several hundred highly shared, low-generation-probability nucleotide sequences to deal with suspected cross-contamination and a sequencing artifact. In a later analysis, a clonal expansion index was calculated for each public chain from normalized within-repertoire ranks of inferred template counts. A later analysis computed generation probabilities with a VDJ recombination model fitted to out-of-frame rearrangements, and checked the results against IGoR. In a later analysis, hypergeometric tests were used to score TCR-TCR, TCR-HLA and TCR-CMV co-occurrence, with a repertoire-size bias correction applied to TCR pairs. False discovery rates were estimated in a later analysis by permuting HLA or CMV assignments 20 times. In a later analysis, co-occurring TCRs were grouped with DBSCAN, and TCRdist sequence similarity was added when clustering was performed within HLA-allele-positive subsets. Repertoires with fewer than 30,000 or more than 120,000 public chains, plus five repertoires with anomalous nucleotide sharing, were excluded from co-occurrence clustering. TCRdb took this table from immuneACCESS and kept in-frame rearrangements with V and J called. Such tables lack part of the clones; where checked against another copy, unresolved V genes explain under half of the gap, and the rest is unexplained. V and J calls and clone size come straight from that table; D and trimming were deduced from the DNA. In all, the sample holds about 180,000 clones, and roughly 88% of those were seen once. The top ten clones comprise around 1.2% of the sample.

Recombination linked TRBV6-5 to TRBJ1-1, with no reliable assignment of the D segment. The receptor was derived from a girl between 2 and 10 years old in good health and CMV-seropositive. The sequencing input was PBMCs. In nucleotide form, the sequence is TGTGCCAGCACCTACAGCGAGGGCACTGAAGCTTTCTTT. It is translated as CASTYSEGTEAFF.